A selection of T cell receptor beta chains follows, all from one sample in a study of shared clonotypes between healthy human individuals. Data came from immunoSEQ multiplex PCR; TCRdb stores just in-frame clones and leaves some out. The sample records about 2.2 million clones, 93% being singletons. Sequencing used naive CD8+ T cells from PBMCs. The origin of the receptors is a man aged 18 to 30 in good health. Some clones in this sample may be carry-over from other donors' samples. The CDR3 runs from the conserved cysteine through the conserved F or W. Each record gives: D gene, J gene, clone size, V gene, CDR3 DNA, CDR3 protein. The D gene is left open where the match is weak. Size tells how often a clone was seen (once, few, many) or the class of an expanded clone, and some rows leave it out.

>.|TRBJ1-1|.|TRBV5-4
TGTGCCAGCAGCGGGCACACCGGCTTGAACACTGAAGCTTTCTTT
CASSGHTGLNTEAFF
>.|TRBJ2-1|.|TRBV19
TGTGCCAGTAGTAATCGTCCCTTGGGGTTCAATGAGCAGTTCTTC
CASSNRPLGFNEQFF
>TRBD1|TRBJ2-7|.|TRBV29-1
TGCAGCGTTGCACCGGGACAGACTCTCTACGAGCAGTACTTC
CSVAPGQTLYEQYF
>TRBD2|TRBJ2-7|.|TRBV4-3
TGCGCCAGCAGCCAAGCTTCTCGACTAGCGGGGGAGCAGTACTTC
CASSQASRLAGEQYF
>.|TRBJ2-7|.|TRBV28
TGTGCCAGCAGTTCGATGAGCGAGCAGTACTTC
CASSSMSEQYF
>TRBD1|TRBJ2-1|.|TRBV5-1
TGCGCCAGCAGCTTGGACGACAGGGGCGGTGAGCAGTTCTTC
CASSLDDRGGEQFF
>.|TRBJ1-1|.|TRBV21-1
TGTGCCAGCAGCTCCCGACAGGGATTAACTGAAGCTTTCTTT
CASSSRQGLTEAFF
>.|TRBJ2-2|.|TRBV6-1
TGTGCCAGCAGTGAATTTGGGGGCGCGGGGGAGCTGTTTTTT
CASSEFGGAGELFF
>TRBD1|TRBJ2-1|once|TRBV5-6
TGTGCCAGCAGTTTAGGACAGGGTTTATTCTATGAGCAGTTCTTC
CASSLGQGLFYEQFF
>.|TRBJ2-7|.|TRBV4-3
TGCGCCAGCAGCCGCCGCTTGGGTGGGTCCTACGAGCAGTACTTC
CASSRRLGGSYEQYF
>TRBD1|TRBJ2-7|.|TRBV28
TGTGCCAGCAGACTACCGGGACAGGGCTACGAGCAGTACTTC
CASRLPGQGYEQYF
>.|TRBJ2-7|.|TRBV7-9
TGTGCCAGCAGCCCGATCTTGGAGCAGTACTTC
CASSPILEQYF
>.|TRBJ2-2|.|TRBV10-3
TGTGCCATCAGTGGCGGCAGGGGCTTCCAACCGAACACCGGGGAGCTGTTTTTT
CAISGGRGFQPNTGELFF
>.|TRBJ2-3|.|TRBV7-2
TGTGCCAGCAGCTTGTTTATCTCCCGCACAGATACGCAGTATTTT
CASSLFISRTDTQYF
>.|TRBJ1-1|once|TRBV5-5
TGTGCCAGCAGCTTGTGGCTGAACACTGAAGCTTTCTTT
CASSLWLNTEAFF
>.|TRBJ2-7|.|TRBV7-2
TGTGCCAGCAGCTTTCACCGGACTGGGAACTACGAGCAGTACTTC
CASSFHRTGNYEQYF
>TRBD1|TRBJ2-7|.|TRBV4-1
TGCGCCAGCAGCCAATCCACGGGGGGACAGGGGACCTACGAGCAGTACTTC
CASSQSTGGQGTYEQYF
>.|TRBJ2-4|once|TRBV9
TGTGCCAGCAGCCAGGGCGGGGGCTGGGACAAAAACATTCAGTACTTC
CASSQGGGWDKNIQYF
>TRBD2|TRBJ2-1|.|TRBV7-2
TGTGCCAGCAGCTTAGCTATCCTAGCGGGAGCGAACAATGAGCAGTTCTTC
CASSLAILAGANNEQFF
>TRBD2|TRBJ2-5|.|TRBV7-8
TGTGCCAGCAGCCGAATCAGACTAGCGGAAGAGACCCAGTACTTC
CASSRIRLAEETQYF
>TRBD1|TRBJ2-1|.|TRBV27
TGTGCCAGCAGTTTTCGGGACAGGCTAAACAATGAGCAGTTCTTC
CASSFRDRLNNEQFF
>TRBD2|TRBJ2-2|.|TRBV11-3
TGTGCCAGCAGCTTAGATTCTAGCGGGAGGCAAACGAACACCGGGGAGCTGTTTTTT
CASSLDSSGRQTNTGELFF
>.|TRBJ1-1|.|TRBV9
TGTGCCAGCAGCGTAACCAGGGCAGGCTCTGAAGCTTTCTTT
CASSVTRAGSEAFF
>TRBD2|TRBJ2-1|.|TRBV15
TGTGCCACCAGCAGGAGCGGGGGCTCCTACAATGAGCAGTTCTTC
CATSRSGGSYNEQFF
>.|TRBJ2-1|.|TRBV21-1
TGTGCCAGCAGCAGGACTAGCGGAGGAAGCTCCTACAATGAGCAGTTCTTC
CASSRTSGGSSYNEQFF
>.|TRBJ1-3|.|TRBV9
TGTGCCAGCAGCGTAAAGGATGGTGGAAACACCATATATTTT
CASSVKDGGNTIYF
>TRBD1|TRBJ1-2|.|TRBV29-1
TGCAGCATTCCAGGGGGCCGCTATGGCTACACCTTC
CSIPGGRYGYTF
>TRBD1|TRBJ1-1|.|TRBV7-2
TGTGCCAGCAGCCCTACCCGGGACAGGGGGGACGACACTGAAGCTTTCTTT
CASSPTRDRGDDTEAFF
>TRBD1|TRBJ2-3|.|TRBV7-9
TGTGCCAGCAGCTTAACAGGGGTAGCAGATACGCAGTATTTT
CASSLTGVADTQYF
>TRBD2|TRBJ2-7|once|TRBV10-3
TGTGCCATTAGCGGGGGCATCTCCTACGAGCAGTACTTC
CAISGGISYEQYF
>.|TRBJ2-2|.|TRBV11-2
TGTGCCAGCAGCTCCCGGGACGGATTGAACACCGGGGAGCTGTTTTTT
CASSSRDGLNTGELFF
>.|TRBJ2-1|.|TRBV5-6
TGTGCCAGCAGCTTGGGACAGGAGCAGTTCTTC
CASSLGQEQFF
>TRBD1|TRBJ1-2|.|TRBV5-1
TGCGCCAGCATAACCAGGGGGCACGGCTATGGCTACACCTTC
CASITRGHGYGYTF
>.|TRBJ1-3|.|TRBV27
TGTGCCAGCAGTTTATACTCTGGAAACACCATATATTTT
CASSLYSGNTIYF
>TRBD1|TRBJ1-1|.|TRBV5-1
TGCGCCAGCAGCTTGTACGGACAGGGAGGCACTGAAGCTTTCTTT
CASSLYGQGGTEAFF
>.|TRBJ2-3|.|TRBV7-6
TGTGCCAGCAGCTTAGATTCCCGACAGCCAGATACGCAGTATTTT
CASSLDSRQPDTQYF
>TRBD1|TRBJ2-5|once|TRBV7-8
TGTGCCAGCAGCTTATTCCGGACAGGGTACCAAGAGACCCAGTACTTC
CASSLFRTGYQETQYF
>.|TRBJ1-1|once|TRBV13
TGTGCCAGCAGCTTAGTAGGAGGCGACACTGAAGCTTTCTTT
CASSLVGGDTEAFF
>.|TRBJ1-2|few|TRBV7-9
TGTGCCAGCAGCTTAGACAGGGACATCTATGGCTACACCTTC
CASSLDRDIYGYTF
>.|TRBJ2-7|.|TRBV18
TGTGCCAGCTCACCAATGCCGGAAGCCTACGAGCAGTACTTC
CASSPMPEAYEQYF
>TRBD1|TRBJ2-1|.|TRBV27
TGTGCCAGCGGGACGCTCCCGGGACAGTTTTTGGGTGAGCAGTTCTTC
CASGTLPGQFLGEQFF
>.|TRBJ1-2|.|TRBV9
TGTGCCAGCAGCCTAACAAAGTATGGCTACACCTTC
CASSLTKYGYTF
>.|TRBJ2-2|.|TRBV10-1
TGCGCCAGCGGGGCAACCGGGGAGCTGTTTTTT
CASGATGELFF
>TRBD2|TRBJ2-7|.|TRBV15
TGTGCCACCAGCCAGACTAGCGGGACAGCCTACGAGCAGTACTTC
CATSQTSGTAYEQYF
>TRBD2|TRBJ2-1|.|TRBV7-8
TGTGCCAGCACCCCCGGGAGGGGCTCTGAGCAGTTCTTC
CASTPGRGSEQFF
>TRBD2|TRBJ2-7|.|TRBV4-1
TGCGCCAGCAGCCAAGGACTAGCGGGATCCGAGCAGTACTTC
CASSQGLAGSEQYF
>TRBD1|TRBJ2-7|.|TRBV19
TGTGCCAGTAGTATAGATCTGTGGTCGACAGGGGGAACCTACGAGCAGTACTTC
CASSIDLWSTGGTYEQYF
>.|TRBJ2-4|once|TRBV5-1
TGCGCCAGCAGCTCTCCAGGGGAGGCCAAAAACATTCAGTACTTC
CASSSPGEAKNIQYF
>TRBD1|TRBJ1-1|.|TRBV7-3
TGTGCCAGCAGCGTCGGACCCGGGACAGGGTTCACTGAAGCTTTCTTT
CASSVGPGTGFTEAFF
>.|TRBJ2-1|.|TRBV27
TGTGCCAGCCAACCTACCCATACCGGGTCGTTGCAGTTCTTC
CASQPTHTGSLQFF
>.|TRBJ2-2|.|TRBV28
TGTGCCAGCAGTTTGTACACTTTTCTTAACACCGGGGAGCTGTTTTTT
CASSLYTFLNTGELFF
>TRBD1|TRBJ2-5|.|TRBV4-3
TGCGCCAGCAGCCACGGACAGGGGGCCGAGACCCAGTACTTC
CASSHGQGAETQYF
>.|TRBJ1-1|.|TRBV9
TGTGCCAGCAGCGTAGTTGTCCGGGCGGCTGAAGCTTTCTTT
CASSVVVRAAEAFF
>.|TRBJ2-7|.|TRBV30
TGTGCCTGGAGTGTGGCATCAGAGGGCTTCTCCTACGAGCAGTACTTC
CAWSVASEGFSYEQYF
>TRBD1|TRBJ1-4|.|TRBV19
TGTGCCAGTAGTAAGGGGACAGAATCTAATGAAAAACTGTTTTTT
CASSKGTESNEKLFF